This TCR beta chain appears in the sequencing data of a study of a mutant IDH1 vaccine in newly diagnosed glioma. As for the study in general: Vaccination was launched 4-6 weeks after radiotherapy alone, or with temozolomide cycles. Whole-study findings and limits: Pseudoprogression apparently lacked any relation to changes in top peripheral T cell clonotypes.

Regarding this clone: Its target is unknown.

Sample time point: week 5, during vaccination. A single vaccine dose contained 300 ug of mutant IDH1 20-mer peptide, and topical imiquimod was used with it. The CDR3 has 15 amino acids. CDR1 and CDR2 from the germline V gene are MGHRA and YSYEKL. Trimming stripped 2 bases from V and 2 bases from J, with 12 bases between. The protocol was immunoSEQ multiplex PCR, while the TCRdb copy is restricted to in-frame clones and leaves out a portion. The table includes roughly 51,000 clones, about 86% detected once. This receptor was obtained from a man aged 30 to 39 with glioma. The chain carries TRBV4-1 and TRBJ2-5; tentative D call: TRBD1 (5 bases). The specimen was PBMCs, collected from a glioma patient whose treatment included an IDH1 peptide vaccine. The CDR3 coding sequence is TGCGCCAGCAGCCAAATGGGGCGCCGTCAAGAGACCCAGTACTTC. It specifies CASSQMGRRQETQYF.